This entry lists 28 T cell receptor beta chains sequenced from one sample in a study of control samples from healthy donors and cancer patients (dated by TCRdb to 2018 to 2020). Library preparation used the immunoSEQ multiplex PCR assay. TCRdb re-hosts the immuneACCESS table, in-frame sequences only. Its copies lack some clones; in the studies checked, an unresolved V gene accounts for under half of them, and the cause for the rest is not known. A total of approximately 100,000 clones appear in this sample, about 89% of them only once. Of the sample, 15% to 20% is held by the ten largest clones. Sequenced sample: blood. Source of these receptors: a woman aged 45-65 years in good health.

V usage is TRBV5-1 and J usage is TRBJ1-6; D may be TRBD1 (5 bases). The germline CDR1 and CDR2 sequences are SGHRS and YFSETQ. The CDR3 is made up of 17 amino acids. Trimming pared 0 bases from V and 0 bases from J, leaving 10 bases between. CDR3 nucleotides: TGCGCCAGCAGCTTGGCCTCAGGGAGCTCCTATAATTCACCCCTCCACTTT. Translating gives CASSLASGSSYNSPLHF.

V and J are TRBV28 and TRBJ2-7; tentative D call: TRBD1 (6 bases). CDR1 is MDHEN, CDR2 SYDVKM, per germline. CDR3 length: 14 amino acids. Trimming shortened V by 6 bases and J by 3 bases, and 15 bases separated the two germline ends. This CDR3 reads CASREQGTFYEQYV. CDR3 bases: TGTGCCAGCAGAGAACAGGGAACCTTCTACGAGCAGTACGTC.

The J gene is TRBJ2-3, the V gene TRBV9; TRBD1 matches at 9 bases. CDR3 length: 18 amino acids. CDR1 is SGDLS and CDR2 is YYNGEE in the germline V gene. The junction had 9 bases not matched to a gene; V was cut back by 0 bases and J by 1 base. The CDR3 region is CASSVDIGRDRGTDTQYF. The CDR3, as DNA: TGTGCCAGCAGCGTAGATATAGGAAGGGACAGGGGCACAGATACGCAGTATTTT.

The chain carries TRBV7-2 and TRBJ1-5; the match to TRBD1 covers 8 bases. The V and J ends lost 5 bases and 5 bases, in that order; junction bases with no gene match: 8. The germline gives CDR1 SGHTA, CDR2 FQGNSA. The CDR3 is 15 amino acids. Here the CDR3 reads CASSRDRGPHQPQHF. Written as DNA, the CDR3 is TGTGCCAGCAGCCGCGACAGGGGACCCCATCAGCCCCAGCATTTT.

The rearrangement links TRBV2 to TRBJ1-6, with 8 bases fitting TRBD1. V trimming: 8 bases; J trimming: 6 bases; junction bases outside the gene matches: 3. From germline, CDR1 is SNHLY and CDR2 FYNNEI. CDR3 length: 13 amino acids. The CDR3 coding sequence is TGTGCCAGCGGAACAGGGGGTAATTCACCCCTCCACTTT. Translation gives CASGTGGNSPLHF.

The chain employs TRBV6-5 and TRBJ1-2, with 9 positions matching TRBD1. Trimming cost V 2 bases and J 7 bases; bases outside gene matches: 8. This CDR3 is built from 15 residues. CDR1 MNHEY and CDR2 SVGAGI come from the germline V gene. For the CDR3, the DNA is TGTGCCAGCAGTTACGGGAACAGGGGGCGGAGTGGCTACACCTTC. This codes for CASSYGNRGRSGYTF.

This sequence joins TRBV2 and TRBJ2-1; D gene unclear. The V gene's germline CDR1 is SNHLY and CDR2 FYNNEI. The CDR3 sequence is 13 residues long. V lost 6 bases and J lost 10, with 16 bases in between. CDR3 residues: CASRETGATEQFF. CDR3 coding DNA: TGTGCCAGCAGAGAGACCGGAGCGACGGAGCAGTTCTTC.

In this sample, this clone turned up a few times. The V gene is TRBV30, the J gene TRBJ1-2; a weak D match, TRBD1 (6 bases). Germline CDR1 and CDR2: GTSNPN and SVGIG (reference sequence). The CDR3 covers 11 residues. V lost 4 bases and J lost 5, with 8 bases in between. CDR3 bases: TGTGCCTGGACAACAGGGTATGGCTACACCTTC. Translation: CAWTTGYGYTF.

The J gene is TRBJ1-2, the V gene TRBV3-1 (or the pseudogene TRBV3-2); D may be TRBD1 (6 bases). The CDR3 runs 17 residues. Germline V gives CDR1 LGHDT, CDR2 YNNKEL (reference sequence). The ends were cut back, 0 bases at V and 3 bases at J, with 17 bases in the middle. Here the CDR3 reads CASSQDQTTGLYYGYTF. The CDR3 DNA follows: TGTGCCAGCAGCCAAGACCAAACTACAGGGCTTTACTATGGCTACACCTTC.

This clone was recorded only once. The chain carries TRBV10-3 and TRBJ2-2; D is possibly TRBD1 (5 bases). Germline V gene data show CDR1 as ENHRY and CDR2 as SYGVKD. The CDR3 consists of 17 residues. Trimming left V 5 bases short and J 6 bases short, with 22 bases between. The CDR3 reads CAISRIQDPVLSGELFF. CDR3 DNA sequence: TGTGCCATCAGTAGAATACAGGATCCAGTCCTTTCCGGGGAGCTGTTTTTT.

This chain connects TRBV20-1 to TRBJ1-3, with D perhaps matching TRBD1 (5 bases). Trimming removed 5 bases from V and 10 bases from J, with 12 bases in between. Germline V gene sequence: CDR1 DFQATT, CDR2 SNEGSKA (reference sequence). There are 11 residues in the CDR3. In DNA form, the CDR3 reads TGCAGTGCTCGGACGGAGGGGACCATATATTTT. Protein product: CSARTEGTIYF.

The chain has TRBV30 and TRBJ1-3; no definite D call. The V gene lost 5 bases and the J gene lost 0 bases, with 8 bases spanning the gap. The CDR3 totals 13 residues. The germline gives CDR1 GTSNPN, CDR2 SVGIG (reference sequence). The CDR3: CAWVGFSGNTIYF. The CDR3 coding sequence is TGTGCCTGGGTAGGCTTCTCTGGAAACACCATATATTTT.

This clone came up a few times. The chain combines TRBV5-1 with TRBJ2-3; maybe TRBD1 (8 bases). Trimming removed 0 bases at V and 6 bases at J, with 14 bases between. This CDR3 comprises 15 residues. From germline, CDR1 is SGHRS and CDR2 YFSETQ. Written as DNA, the CDR3 is TGCGCCAGCAGCTTGGTGACAGGGGAGGGCGATACGCAGTATTTT. It encodes CASSLVTGEGDTQYF.

The CDR3 loop is CASSDTFRSRTGELFF. CDR3 sequence (DNA): TGTGCCAGCAGTGACACGTTCCGGTCCCGCACCGGGGAGCTGTTTTTT. The V and J genes are TRBV6-4 and TRBJ2-2; D not certain. V was clipped by 2 bases and J by 4 bases, with 14 bases between them. Per the germline V gene, CDR1 is MRHNA and CDR2 is SNTAGT. The CDR3 totals 16 residues.

The chain combines TRBV6-1 with TRBJ2-1; weak D call: TRBD2 (5 bases). Trimming took off 3 bases at V and 8 bases at J, with 14 bases between the two ends. CDR3 length: 14 residues. In germline, CDR1 is MNHNS, CDR2 SASEGT. The DNA of the CDR3 is TGTGCCAGCAGTGAGGGCGGCCCCGGGGATGAGCAGTTCTTC. Amino acid sequence: CASSEGGPGDEQFF.

This chain joins TRBV5-1 and TRBJ2-1; D ambiguous. From germline, CDR1 is SGHRS and CDR2 YFSETQ. The CDR3 consists of 12 residues. V was cut by 0 bases and J by 5 bases, with 3 bases left in between. CDR3 DNA sequence: TGCGCCAGCAGCTTGGAGGACAATGAGCAGTTCTTC. This translates into CASSLEDNEQFF.

V and J are TRBV9 and TRBJ2-7; 7 nucleotides match TRBD1. V was pared by 3 bases and J by 2 bases, with 11 bases of the junction left unmatched. Germline assignment: CDR1 SGDLS and CDR2 YYNGEE. CDR3 length equals 16 residues. CDR3 sequence: CASSGLPGTAAYEQYF. CDR3 bases: TGTGCCAGCAGCGGGCTACCCGGGACAGCTGCCTACGAGCAGTACTTC. Based on the CDR3 plus reference TRBV9 and TRBJ2-7, the full variable domain is DSGVTQTPKHLITATGQRVTLRCSPRSGDLSVYWYQQSLDQGLQFLIQYYNGEERAKGNILERFSAQQFPDLHSELNLSSLELGDSALYFCASSGLPGTAAYEQYFGPGTRLTVT.

V and J are TRBV30 and TRBJ1-4; the D gene is possibly TRBD1 (6 bases). The germline V gene encodes CDR1 GTSNPN and CDR2 SVGIG (reference sequence). Trimming cost V 0 bases and J 7 bases, with 9 bases left between them. This CDR3 is built from 13 residues. CDR3 amino acids: CAWSVQGIEKLFF. In DNA form, the CDR3 reads TGTGCCTGGAGTGTACAGGGTATTGAAAAACTGTTTTTT.

The rearrangement uses TRBV27 and TRBJ2-5, with 7 bases aligning to TRBD1. Per the germline V gene, CDR1 is MNHEY and CDR2 is SMNVEV (reference sequence). The CDR3 contains 16 residues. V shed 6 bases and J 2 bases; nucleotides not matched to a gene: 12. For the CDR3, the DNA is TGTGCCAGCAGCAATCTACCTAGGGGGCCTCAAGAGACCCAGTACTTC. This gives the protein CASSNLPRGPQETQYF.

The genes are TRBV19 and TRBJ1-2; 7 nucleotides line up with TRBD1. Germline V gene sequence: CDR1 LNHDA, CDR2 SQIVND (reference sequence). CDR3 length: 14 amino acids. With V trimmed by 4 bases and J by 4 bases, 6 bases remained unmatched. Here the CDR3 DNA reads TGTGCCAGTAGTACGCCGGGACAGACCTATGGCTACACCTTC. Amino acids: CASSTPGQTYGYTF.

The rearrangement joins TRBV5-5 to TRBJ2-5; possibly TRBD1 or TRBD2 for D (5 bases each). V gave up 4 bases and J gave up 3 bases, with 13 bases separating them. The CDR3 runs 14 residues. In germline, CDR1 is SGHKS, CDR2 YYEKEE (reference sequence). The CDR3 region has the DNA TGTGCCAGCAGCCCTTCAGGGAGTGAAGAGACCCAGTACTTC. It codes for CASSPSGSEETQYF.

The V gene is TRBV3-1 (or the pseudogene TRBV3-2), the J gene TRBJ1-5; a possible D gene is TRBD1 (6 bases). The ends were cut back, 5 bases at V and 4 bases at J, with 15 bases in the middle. This CDR3 is built from 15 residues. Germline CDR1 reads LGHDT; CDR2 reads YNNKEL (reference sequence). CDR3 DNA: TGTGCCAGCAGCGGCGGAAGGGGGGCTAATCAGCCCCAGCATTTT. This codes for CASSGGRGANQPQHF.

The CDR3 sequence: CASSEIFDGDVHTF. As DNA, the CDR3 is TGTGCCAGCAGTGAAATTTTCGACGGCGATGTCCACACCTTC. J is TRBJ1-2 and V is TRBV2; D remains ambiguous. V shed 2 bases and J shed 12 bases, with 19 bases lying between them. Germline lookup yields CDR1 SNHLY and CDR2 FYNNEI. The CDR3 is 14 amino acids. Full variable domain (outside the CDR3, taken from reference TRBV2 and TRBJ1-2): EPEVTQTPSHQVTQMGQEVILRCVPISNHLYFYWYRQILGQKVEFLVSFYNNEISEKSEIFDDQFSVERPDGSNFTLKIRSTKLEDSAMYFCASSEIFDGDVHTFGSGTRLTVV.

The rearrangement links TRBV7-2 to TRBJ1-1; D uncertain. Germline V gives CDR1 SGHTA, CDR2 FQGNSA. The CDR3 loop spans 18 amino acids. Trimming left V 0 bases short and J 2 bases short, with 19 bases between. For the CDR3, the DNA is TGTGCCAGCAGCTTAGCGCAGAAGATTTCGACGGTTAACACTGAAGCTTTCTTT. Its protein is CASSLAQKISTVNTEAFF.

The J gene is TRBJ2-7, the V gene TRBV5-1; D gene uncertain. V lost 4 bases to trimming and J lost 0 bases, with 11 bases between them. The CDR3 contains 14 residues. Germline V gene data show CDR1 as SGHRS and CDR2 as YFSETQ. The CDR3 DNA reads TGCGCCAGCAGCGTGGACGCCGTCTCCTACGAGCAGTACTTC. Its translation is CASSVDAVSYEQYF.

The CDR3 spells CASGYTEKLFF. In DNA form, the CDR3 reads TGTGCCAGTGGTTACACTGAAAAACTGTTTTTT. This chain connects TRBV19 to TRBJ1-4; D not certain. Germline V gene sequence: CDR1 LNHDA, CDR2 SQIVND (reference sequence). This CDR3 is built from 11 residues. Trimming took off 8 bases at V and 7 bases at J, with 8 bases between the two ends.

The genes are TRBV10-1 and TRBJ2-1; the D gene is possibly TRBD1 (5 bases). V was clipped by 0 bases and J by 12 bases, with 9 bases between them. This CDR3 spans 12 amino acids. The germline gives CDR1 WNHNN, CDR2 SYGVQD (reference sequence). CDR3 region: CASSESFTGQFF. The CDR3 coding sequence is TGCGCCAGCAGTGAGTCGTTCACAGGGCAGTTCTTC.

This clone has a single count. The chain uses TRBV9 and TRBJ1-2; the D is unclear. CDR1 is SGDLS, CDR2 YYNGEE, per germline. This CDR3 has 15 amino acids. With 0 bases removed from V and 2 bases from J, the gap between germline ends came to 11 bases. The CDR3 protein is CASSVAPGENYGYTF. CDR3 DNA sequence: TGTGCCAGCAGCGTAGCGCCAGGCGAGAACTATGGCTACACCTTC.